The next 26 T cell receptor beta chains were all read from a single sample in a study of cytomegalovirus exposure and HLA in healthy donors. PCR employed 60 Vbeta and 13 Jbeta primers. The protocol was immunoSEQ multiplex PCR, while the TCRdb copy is restricted to in-frame clones and leaves out a portion. The table lists about 140,000 clones, around 59% of them singletons. Material for sequencing was PBMCs. These receptors were obtained from a male donor in good health and CMV-seronegative.

The chain is built from TRBV7-9 and TRBJ2-7, with TRBD2 matching over 9 bases. Germline lookup yields CDR1 SEHNR and CDR2 FQNEAQ (reference sequence). This CDR3 region has 16 residues. With V trimmed by 1 base and J by 5 bases, 9 bases remained unmatched. CDR3 region: CASSLGLRGGLNEQYF. In DNA, the CDR3 is TGTGCCAGCAGCTTAGGCCTGCGGGGGGGCCTAAACGAGCAGTACTTC.

The CDR3 region is CASSGTGTDGGYTF. The CDR3 DNA reads TGCGCCAGCAGCGGAACCGGGACAGACGGCGGCTACACCTTC. V gene TRBV5-1 combines with J gene TRBJ1-2, with 7 bases identical to TRBD1. CDR1 is SGHRS, CDR2 YFSETQ, per germline. This CDR3 spans 14 amino acids. V gave up 4 bases and J gave up 8 bases; unmatched junction bases: 11.

This clone has a handful of counts. The rearrangement links TRBV4-3 to TRBJ1-5; the match to TRBD1 covers 7 bases. This CDR3 comprises 16 residues. The germline CDR1 and CDR2 sequences are LGHNA and YSLEER. The trim removed 0 bases at V and 1 base at J, leaving 3 bases unmatched. For the CDR3, the DNA is TGCGCCAGCAGCCAAGACCTGGGACAGAGCAATCAGCCCCAGCATTTT. Translated: CASSQDLGQSNQPQHF.

The chain combines TRBV5-4 with TRBJ2-5, with a tentative D call TRBD1 (5 bases). CDR1 and CDR2 from the germline V gene are SGHNT and YYREEE (reference sequence). This CDR3 region has 16 residues. The germline V and J ends were trimmed by 0 bases and 5 bases, with 17 bases remaining between them. DNA of the CDR3: TGTGCCAGCAGCTTGGGATCAGGGTCAGGTCGGGAGACCCAGTACTTC. Translation gives CASSLGSGSGRETQYF. Combining the CDR3 with reference TRBV5-4 and TRBJ2-5 gives the whole variable domain ETGVTQSPTHLIKTRGQQVTLRCSSQSGHNTVSWYQQALGQGPQFIFQYYREEENGRGNFPPRFSGLQFPNYSSELNVNALELDDSALYLCASSLGSGSGRETQYFGPGTRLLVL.

This chain connects TRBV11-2 to TRBJ2-7; D call uncertain. This CDR3 contains 12 residues. Germline lookup yields CDR1 SGHAT and CDR2 FQNNGV. Trimming pared 4 bases from V and 0 bases from J, leaving 4 bases between. CDR3 region: CASSSRSYEQYF. In DNA form, the CDR3 reads TGTGCCAGCAGCTCCCGCTCCTACGAGCAGTACTTC.

This clone was seen a few times. The rearrangement joins TRBV7-2 to TRBJ2-3, with 9 bases matching TRBD1. Germline-derived CDR1 and CDR2 are SGHTA and FQGNSA. V lost 1 base to trimming and J lost 7 bases; unmatched junction nucleotides: 18. CDR3 size: 19 residues. The CDR3 nucleotides read TGTGCCAGCAGCTTAGGCTTGGTCACCCGGGACAGGGTGAATTATACGCAGTATTTT. Translated: CASSLGLVTRDRVNYTQYF. The full variable domain, in which reference TRBV7-2 and TRBJ2-3 provide the parts outside the CDR3, is GAGVSQSPSNKVTEKGKDVELRCDPISGHTALYWYRQSLGQGLEFLIYFQGNSAPDKSGLPSDRFSAERTGGSVSTLTIQRTQQEDSAVYLCASSLGLVTRDRVNYTQYFGPGTRLTVL.

The chain links TRBV7-9 to TRBJ1-5; TRBD1 might be the D (6 bases). There are 16 residues in the CDR3. Per the germline V gene, CDR1 is SEHNR and CDR2 is FQNEAQ (reference sequence). The germline V and J ends were trimmed by 1 base and 4 bases, with 14 bases remaining between them. CDR3: CASSLVPGHGNQPQHF. The CDR3 region has the DNA TGTGCCAGCAGCTTAGTCCCGGGACACGGGAATCAGCCCCAGCATTTT.

The J gene is TRBJ2-7, the V gene TRBV19; perhaps TRBD2 as D (6 bases). Germline V gene sequence: CDR1 LNHDA, CDR2 SQIVND (reference sequence). CDR3 size: 13 residues. Between the trimmed V and J ends, which lost 9 bases and 0 bases, there was a span of 12 bases. In DNA, the CDR3 is TGTGCCAGACCGGGGCGGGACTCCTACGAGCAGTACTTC. Its protein product is CARPGRDSYEQYF.

The chain joins TRBV7-2 to TRBJ2-5; D is perhaps TRBD1 (5 bases). CDR3 length: 16 residues. The V end was cut by 1 base, the J end by 2 bases, with 14 bases between. Per the germline V gene, CDR1 is SGHTA and CDR2 is FQGNSA. The CDR3 DNA reads TGTGCCAGCAGCTTAGAGGGGCAGAGAGAACAAGAGACCCAGTACTTC. This encodes CASSLEGQREQETQYF. Looking up the rest from reference TRBV7-2 and TRBJ2-5 gives the full variable domain: GAGVSQSPSNKVTEKGKDVELRCDPISGHTALYWYRQSLGQGLEFLIYFQGNSAPDKSGLPSDRFSAERTGGSVSTLTIQRTQQEDSAVYLCASSLEGQREQETQYFGPGTRLLVL.

This clone came up once. Compared with germline, one end of the junction differs, possibly owing to a read error. The rearrangement joins TRBV7-6 to TRBJ2-7, with D perhaps matching TRBD2 (6 bases). The CDR3 has 14 amino acids. Germline CDR1 reads SGHVS; CDR2 reads FNYEAQ. Here the CDR3 DNA reads TGTGCCAGCAGCCTCGAGGGGCTAGCGAACCCAGTTGACTTC. Translation: CASSLEGLANPVDF.

This clone turned up a few times. This chain uses TRBV10-2 with TRBJ1-4, with TRBD1 matching 8 bases. J gave up 8 bases and V 8 bases, and 10 bases lay outside the gene matches. The germline V gene has CDR1 WSHSY and CDR2 SAAADI. The CDR3 consists of 14 residues. The CDR3 DNA sequence: TGCGCCAGCGTAGACACAGGGGGGGGCGAAAAACTGTTTTTT. It encodes CASVDTGGGEKLFF.

The chain couples TRBV28 to TRBJ1-4; D gene unclear. Trimming shortened V by 3 bases and J by 10 bases, and 6 bases separated the two germline ends. Germline CDR1 is MDHEN and CDR2 is SYDVKM. The CDR3 is 11 residues long. The CDR3 DNA reads as TGTGCCAGCAGTTTCCTCGGAAAACTGTTTTTT. It translates to CASSFLGKLFF. The full variable domain, rest sourced from reference TRBV28 and TRBJ1-4, is DVKVTQSSRYLVKRTGEKVFLECVQDMDHENMFWYRQDPGLGLRLIYFSYDVKMKEKGDIPEGYSVSREKKERFSLILESASTNQTSMYLCASSFLGKLFFGSGTQLSVL.

This clone was recorded only once. The chain is built from TRBV2 and TRBJ1-2, with 9 nucleotides matching TRBD1. V gave up 4 bases and J gave up 8 bases; unmatched junction bases: 8. Germline loops: CDR1 SNHLY, CDR2 FYNNEI. CDR3 size: 14 residues. The CDR3 here is CASSGDRTGDGYTF. CDR3 nucleotides: TGTGCCAGCAGTGGCGACCGGACAGGGGACGGCTACACCTTC.

The rearrangement links TRBV25-1 to TRBJ1-2; D might be TRBD1 (6 bases). The germline CDR1 and CDR2 sequences are MGHDK and SYGVNS. With 2 bases removed from V and 1 base from J, the gap between germline ends came to 11 bases. CDR3 size: 15 residues. The CDR3 here is CASSEAGAYNYGYTF. The CDR3 DNA sequence: TGTGCCAGCAGTGAAGCAGGGGCTTATAACTATGGCTACACCTTC.

V usage is TRBV6-6 and J usage is TRBJ1-2, with unresolved D. Trimming stripped 6 bases from V and 3 bases from J, with 11 bases between. The CDR3 contains 13 residues. From germline, CDR1 is MNHNY and CDR2 SVGAGI (reference sequence). The CDR3 region has the DNA TGTGCCAGCAGCCCACAGTCGGACTATGGCTACACCTTC. Amino acids: CASSPQSDYGYTF.

V is TRBV7-8 and J is TRBJ1-5; perhaps TRBD1 as D (6 bases). Trimming shortened V by 1 base and J by 4 bases, and 11 bases separated the two germline ends. This CDR3 comprises 15 residues. Germline V gene sequence: CDR1 SGHVS, CDR2 FQNEAQ. The CDR3 region is CASSLGTASNQPQHF. In DNA, the CDR3 is TGTGCCAGCAGCTTAGGGACAGCTTCGAATCAGCCCCAGCATTTT.

The CDR3 sequence is CASSSTSGVVGELFF. The CDR3 DNA reads as TGCGCCAGCTCATCGACTAGCGGGGTCGTAGGGGAGCTGTTTTTT. The chain combines TRBV5-1 with TRBJ2-2; 11 bases fit TRBD2. The CDR3 is 15 residues long. The germline CDR1 and CDR2 sequences are SGHRS and YFSETQ. V dropped 7 bases and J dropped 8; count of bases not matched to a gene: 10. Full variable domain (outside the CDR3, taken from reference TRBV5-1 and TRBJ2-2): KAGVTQTPRYLIKTRGQQVTLSCSPISGHRSVSWYQQTPGQGLQFLFEYFSETQRNKGNFPGRFSGRQFSNSRSEMNVSTLELGDSALYLCASSSTSGVVGELFFGEGSRLTVL.

The chain carries TRBV7-9 and TRBJ1-5; unclear D gene. V was cut by 6 bases and J by 9 bases, with 18 bases left in between. Germline V gives CDR1 SEHNR, CDR2 FQNEAQ (reference sequence). The CDR3 extends over 14 amino acids. The CDR3 is CASSRDLSEGPQHF. CDR3 DNA: TGTGCCAGCAGTCGTGACCTTTCTGAGGGGCCCCAGCATTTT. Complete variable domain (other parts from reference TRBV7-9 and TRBJ1-5): DTGVSQNPRHKITKRGQNVTFRCDPISEHNRLYWYRQTLGQGPEFLTYFQNEAQLEKSRLLSDRFSAERPKGSFSTLEIQRTEQGDSAMYLCASSRDLSEGPQHFGDGTRLSIL.

To note about this clone: The junction departs from the called germline gene at one end, perhaps through a read error. The CDR3 is CSSSATGDEQYF. The CDR3 DNA reads TGTTCCAGCAGCGCCACAGGGGACGAGCAGTACTTC. The rearrangement joins TRBV7-9 to TRBJ2-7; TRBD1 agrees at 7 bases. The CDR3 loop spans 12 amino acids. Germline CDR1 reads SEHNR; CDR2 reads FQNEAQ (reference sequence).

As to this clone: The same CDR3 arises from other DNA sequences in this sample as well. The rearrangement joins TRBV5-6 to TRBJ2-5; 7 bases agree with TRBD1. V gave up 4 bases and J gave up 1 base; unmatched junction bases: 4. The germline CDR1 and CDR2 sequences are SGHDT and YYEEEE. CDR3 length: 14 amino acids. DNA for the CDR3: TGTGCCAGCAGCCCGGGACAGATCCAAGAGACCCAGTACTTC. It codes for CASSPGQIQETQYF.

The table lists this clone with a count of one. The V gene is TRBV5-1, the J gene TRBJ2-5; 15 bases match TRBD2. The CDR3 is made up of 18 amino acids. In germline, CDR1 is SGHRS, CDR2 YFSETQ. V lost 0 bases to trimming and J lost 5 bases; unmatched junction nucleotides: 8. The CDR3, as DNA: TGCGCCAGCAGCTTGGAACGGACTAGCGGGGGGGCAGGGGAGACCCAGTACTTC. Translating gives CASSLERTSGGAGETQYF.

This clone was found a few times. This rearrangement joins TRBV6-1 to TRBJ1-5, with D unclear. The CDR3 consists of 17 residues. Germline V lookup: CDR1 MNHNS, CDR2 SASEGT. The V end lost 2 bases, the J end lost 6 bases, and 20 bases lay between the germline ends. CDR3 sequence reads: CASSEWGGLPPGQPQHF. DNA of the CDR3: TGTGCCAGCAGTGAATGGGGAGGGCTGCCGCCCGGTCAGCCCCAGCATTTT.

This clone was picked up a small number of times. DNA for the CDR3: TGCGCCAGCAGTGGCGAGGGGGTGGACTTAACAGATACGCAGTATTTT. Protein sequence: CASSGEGVDLTDTQYF. The rearrangement uses TRBV10-1 and TRBJ2-3; a possible D gene is TRBD1 (6 bases). Germline V lookup: CDR1 WNHNN, CDR2 SYGVQD (reference sequence). V dropped 4 bases and J dropped 3 bases, with 17 bases sitting between them. The CDR3 consists of 16 residues.

The table lists this clone with a count of one. The chain combines TRBV7-9 with TRBJ1-5, with D perhaps TRBD1 (6 bases). Germline assignment: CDR1 SEHNR and CDR2 FQNEAQ (reference sequence). V dropped 1 base and J dropped 4 bases, with 8 bases sitting between them. CDR3 length: 14 amino acids. The CDR3 loop reads CASSLEQGNQPQHF. CDR3 nucleotides: TGTGCCAGCAGCTTAGAGCAGGGGAATCAGCCCCAGCATTTT.

This clone showed up just a few times. The chain carries TRBV5-8 and TRBJ1-5; D possibly corresponds to TRBD1 (6 bases). The CDR3 has 15 residues. CDR1 and CDR2 from the germline V gene are SGHTS and YDEGEE. Trimming removed 0 bases at V and 4 bases at J, with 11 bases between. CDR3 nucleotide sequence: TGTGCCAGCAGCTTGGTCACAGGGCAGAATCAGCCCCAGCATTTT. Its protein is CASSLVTGQNQPQHF.

The CDR3 is CASSEVLGSSQHF. In DNA, the CDR3 is TGTGCCAGCAGCGAAGTCTTGGGCAGTTCCCAGCATTTT. The chain employs TRBV11-2 and TRBJ1-5; D gene uncertain. This CDR3 is 13 amino acids long. From germline, CDR1 is SGHAT and CDR2 FQNNGV. The V gene lost 5 bases and the J gene lost 11 bases, with 16 bases spanning the gap.